This T cell receptor beta chain is drawn from a study of cytomegalovirus exposure and HLA in healthy donors. Study background: Among the approximately 400 donors who were genotyped, 81% fell in the genetic ancestry cluster that is associated with self-reported Caucasian donors. Study-wide points: The analysis excluded some indistinguishable V segments, including TRBV6-2 and TRBV6-3.

The CDR3 runs to 15 residues. The V end was cut by 1 base, the J end by 1 base, with 11 bases between. Germline CDR1 KGHSH, CDR2 LQKENI. The study ran its PCR with 60 Vbeta and 13 Jbeta primers. TCRdb's copy holds only in-frame clones and misses some; the assay was immunoSEQ multiplex PCR. The profile covers more than 110,000 clones, with about three quarters appearing a single time and 13% to 15% taken by the ten largest. In the case of this clone: Antigen unknown.

The specimen sequenced was PBMCs. The genes are TRBV18 and TRBJ2-7; a weak D match, TRBD1 (6 bases). This receptor was identified in a human donor in good health. CDR3 amino acids: CASSPQPQGSYEQYF. The CDR3 bases are TGTGCCAGCTCACCACAGCCGCAGGGGTCCTACGAGCAGTACTTC.